The 20 T cell receptor beta chains reported below all come from one sample, sequenced in a study of T-cell memory formation after mild COVID-19. Via MiXCR, TCRdb re-called the 5' RACE reads, giving one row per CDR3 protein. Among more than 350,000 distinct CDR3 sequences, more than 15% were seen once, and the ten largest hold about 22%. The sequencing input was PBMCs or a T cell subset sorted from them (not recorded which). Every receptor here comes from a man aged 18-30 years who had mild COVID-19 (a few samples of this study predate the infection). Cell type and time point are not known.

This clonotype was seen more than once but under ten times. The V call is TRBV27, the J call TRBJ1-2; TRBD1 matches at 9 bases. CDR3 length: 15 amino acids. Germline values: CDR1 MNHEY, CDR2 SMNVEV (reference sequence). J gave up 4 bases and V 3 bases, and 6 bases lay outside the gene matches. The CDR3 bases are TGTGCCAGCAGTTTCGCACAGGGGGCGGGCTATGGCTACACCTTC. This sequence encodes CASSFAQGAGYGYTF.

The chain carries TRBV11-2 and TRBJ2-3, with TRBD2 identical over 9 bases. CDR1 and CDR2 (germline): SGHAT, FQNNGV. CDR3 length equals 17 residues. Trimming at V came to 7 bases and at J to 2 bases, leaving 13 bases not matched to a gene. DNA for the CDR3: TGTGCCAGCACTAAAACGATTCTAGCGGGGAACACAGATACGCAGTATTTT. Protein product: CASTKTILAGNTDTQYF.

This clonotype appeared a few times. V is TRBV18 and J is TRBJ2-7, with 8 bases matching TRBD1. Per germline, CDR1 KGHSH and CDR2 LQKENI. J was trimmed by 0 bases and V by 6 bases; bases with no gene match: 4. CDR3 size: 14 residues. The CDR3 DNA sequence: TGTGCCAGCTCGGACAGGGATAGCTCCTACGAGCAGTACGTC. Translation: CASSDRDSSYEQYV.

The chain joins TRBV4-3 to TRBJ1-1; weak D call: TRBD1 (6 bases). The CDR3 contains 15 residues. Germline V CDR1 and CDR2: LGHNA, YSLEER. V was pared by 3 bases and J by 0 bases, with 11 bases between. CDR3 nucleotide sequence: TGCGCCAGCAGCCACGGGCCAGGGGTGAACACTGAAGCTTTCTTT. It codes for CASSHGPGVNTEAFF.

This clonotype has only a few counts. The V call is TRBV6-2 or TRBV6-3, the J call TRBJ2-7; perhaps TRBD2 as D (5 bases). This CDR3 contains 12 residues. CDR1 and CDR2 (germline): MNHEY, SVGEGT. V was pared by 3 bases and J by 3 bases, with 6 bases between. The CDR3 is CASSYGLYEQYV. The CDR3 DNA sequence: TGTGCCAGCAGTTATGGACTCTACGAGCAGTACGTC.

This clonotype was observed a few times. The V and J genes are TRBV4-1 and TRBJ1-6; D uncertain. CDR3 length: 16 residues. V lost 1 base to trimming and J lost 11 bases, with 18 bases between them. CDR1 MGHRA and CDR2 YSYEKL come from the germline V gene. The CDR3: CASSQVGRALRAPLHF. For the CDR3, the DNA is TGCGCCAGCAGCCAAGTGGGCCGGGCTTTAAGGGCACCCCTCCACTTT.

This clonotype was seen only a few times. The chain joins TRBV4-1 to TRBJ1-2; a weak D match, TRBD1 (5 bases). CDR1 and CDR2 (germline): MGHRA, YSYEKL. With 0 bases removed from V and 8 bases from J, the gap between germline ends came to 10 bases. The CDR3 is 13 residues long. CDR3 DNA sequence: TGCGCCAGCAGCCAAGAGGGCCGGGGGGGCTACACCTTC. Translated, it gives CASSQEGRGGYTF.

CDR3 amino acids: CASSQGVPGANYGYTF. CDR3 DNA: TGCGCCAGCAGCCAAGGTGTCCCAGGAGCTAACTATGGCTACACCTTC. J is TRBJ1-2 and V is TRBV4-1; no clear D gene. The ends were cut back, 1 base at V and 0 bases at J, with 12 bases in the middle. CDR1 is MGHRA and CDR2 is YSYEKL in the germline V gene. This CDR3 contains 16 residues.

The chain uses TRBV30 and TRBJ2-1; D might be TRBD1 (5 bases). The V gene lost 5 bases and the J gene lost 5 bases, with 13 bases spanning the gap. The CDR3 has 13 residues. The germline V gene has CDR1 GTSNPN and CDR2 SVGIG (reference sequence). The DNA for the CDR3 is TGTGCCTGGGACGGAGTAGGGGACAATGAGCAGTTCTTC. It codes for CAWDGVGDNEQFF.

There are many counts of this clonotype. The rearrangement joins TRBV6-5 to TRBJ1-1; TRBD1 might be the D (6 bases). Germline-derived CDR1 and CDR2 are MNHEY and SVGAGI. This CDR3 contains 15 residues. Trimming pared 0 bases from V and 3 bases from J, leaving 11 bases between. For the CDR3, the DNA is TGTGCCAGCAGTTACTCGGCAGGGGCGGACACTGAAGCTTTCTTT. Translation gives CASSYSAGADTEAFF.

This clonotype was seen a few times. The chain has TRBV12-5 and TRBJ2-3; 14 nucleotides agree with TRBD2. J lost 3 bases, V lost 6 bases, and 8 bases had no gene match. In germline, CDR1 is LGHNT, CDR2 FRNRAP. This CDR3 is built from 17 residues. The CDR3 sequence is CASGPRTSGGRTDTQYF. CDR3 nucleotide sequence: TGTGCTAGTGGCCCGAGGACTAGCGGGGGGCGGACAGATACGCAGTATTTT.

This clonotype was seen a handful of times. The chain links TRBV4-2 to TRBJ2-7, with 8 bases that match TRBD1. Germline loops: CDR1 LGHNA, CDR2 YNFKEQ. The CDR3 has 15 amino acids. V trimming: 0 bases; J trimming: 3 bases; junction bases outside the gene matches: 4. The DNA of the CDR3 is TGTGCCAGCAGCCAAGATACAGGGGGGAACTACGAGCAGTACTTC. Translation gives CASSQDTGGNYEQYF.

This clonotype was picked up many times. An end of the junction differs from the germline gene, which may be a read error. The chain employs TRBV7-2 and TRBJ1-1; unclear D gene. The CDR3 length is 16 residues. The germline CDR1 and CDR2 sequences are SGHTA and FQGNSA. The chain's CDR3 is CASSLVAGLGYTETFF. CDR3 bases: TGTGCCAGCAGCTTAGTGGCAGGATTGGGCTACACTGAAACTTTCTTT.

This clonotype occurred a few times. This chain connects TRBV29-1 to TRBJ2-2; TRBD1 is a possible D gene (5 bases). This CDR3 contains 13 residues. The V and J ends lost 5 bases and 1 base respectively, with 8 bases between them. Per the germline V gene, CDR1 is SQVTM and CDR2 is ANQGSEA. CDR3: CSVKGWNTGELFF. CDR3 DNA: TGCAGCGTTAAGGGGTGGAACACCGGGGAGCTGTTTTTT.

The V gene is TRBV6-6, the J gene TRBJ1-1, with D possibly TRBD1 on 5 matching bases. The germline gives CDR1 MNHNY, CDR2 SVGAGI (reference sequence). The V gene lost 6 bases and the J gene lost 5 bases, with 19 bases spanning the gap. There are 15 residues in the CDR3. The CDR3 region is CASSHRGLKGTEAFF. CDR3 sequence (DNA): TGTGCCAGCAGCCATCGGGGGTTAAAGGGAACTGAAGCTTTCTTT.

The chain carries TRBV15 and TRBJ2-1, with D tentatively TRBD2 (7 bases). The germline V and J ends were trimmed by 3 bases and 8 bases, with 20 bases remaining between them. Germline CDR1 reads LNHNV; CDR2 reads YYDKDF (reference sequence). This CDR3 comprises 16 residues. CDR3 protein: CATSSFTGTGGDEQFF. CDR3 bases: TGTGCCACCAGCAGCTTTACCGGGACGGGGGGCGATGAGCAGTTCTTC.

The chain couples TRBV4-2 to TRBJ1-3; D uncertain. V gave up 6 bases and J gave up 0 bases, with 9 bases separating them. Germline V gene sequence: CDR1 LGHNA, CDR2 YNFKEQ. The CDR3 contains 14 residues. The chain's CDR3 is CASSPSSSGNTIYF. CDR3 DNA sequence: TGTGCCAGCAGTCCTTCCTCCTCTGGAAACACCATATATTTT.

This chain links TRBV12-3 or TRBV12-4 with TRBJ2-5; D is tentatively TRBD1 or TRBD2 (5 bases each). The CDR3 loop spans 16 amino acids. Trimming pared 5 bases from V and 1 base from J, leaving 17 bases between. This CDR3 is CASSQRQGGGQETQYF. The CDR3 nucleotides read TGTGCCAGCAGTCAACGCCAGGGTGGGGGCCAAGAGACCCAGTACTTC.

The J gene is TRBJ1-1, the V gene TRBV18; TRBD1 might be the D (5 bases). CDR3 length: 14 residues. V was pared by 3 bases and J by 1 base, with 9 bases between. The germline gives CDR1 KGHSH, CDR2 LQKENI. CDR3 residues: CASSPQQENTEAFF. As DNA, the CDR3 is TGTGCCAGCTCACCGCAACAGGAGAACACTGAAGCTTTCTTT.

The chain couples TRBV9 to TRBJ2-5; 8 bases are a match to TRBD1. The CDR3 runs 18 residues. Germline V gene data show CDR1 as SGDLS and CDR2 as YYNGEE. V lost 7 bases and J lost 4; bases outside the gene matches: 21. The CDR3 is CASALPEQGAEVIETQYF. The CDR3 DNA reads TGTGCCAGCGCCCTCCCCGAGCAGGGGGCGGAAGTGATAGAGACCCAGTACTTC.